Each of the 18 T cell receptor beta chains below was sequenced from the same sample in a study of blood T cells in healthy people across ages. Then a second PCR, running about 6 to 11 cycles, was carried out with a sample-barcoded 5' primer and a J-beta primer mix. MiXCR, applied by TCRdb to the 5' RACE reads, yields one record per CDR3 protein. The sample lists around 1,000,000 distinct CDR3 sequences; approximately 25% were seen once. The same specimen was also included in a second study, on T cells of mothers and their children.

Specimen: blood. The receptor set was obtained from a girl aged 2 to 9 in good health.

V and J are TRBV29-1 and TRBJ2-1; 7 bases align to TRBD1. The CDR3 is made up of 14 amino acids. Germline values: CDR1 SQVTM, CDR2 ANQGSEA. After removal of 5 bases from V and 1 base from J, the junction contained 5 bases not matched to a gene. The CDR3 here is CSVSGGSSYNEQFF. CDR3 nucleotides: TGCAGCGTTTCAGGGGGTAGTTCCTACAATGAGCAGTTCTTC.

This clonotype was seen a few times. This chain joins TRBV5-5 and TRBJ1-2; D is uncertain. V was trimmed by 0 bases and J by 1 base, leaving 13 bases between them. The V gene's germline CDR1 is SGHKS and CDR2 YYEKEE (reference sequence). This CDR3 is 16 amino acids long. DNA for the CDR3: TGTGCCAGCAGCTTGGACGGCCGGATCTATAACTATGGCTACACCTTC. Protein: CASSLDGRIYNYGYTF.

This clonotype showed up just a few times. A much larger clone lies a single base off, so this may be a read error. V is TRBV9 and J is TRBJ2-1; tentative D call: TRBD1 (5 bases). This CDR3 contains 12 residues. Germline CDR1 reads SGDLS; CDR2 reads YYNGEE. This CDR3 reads CAGSVDSEEQFF. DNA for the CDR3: TGTGCCGGCAGCGTAGACAGTGAGGAGCAGTTCTTC.

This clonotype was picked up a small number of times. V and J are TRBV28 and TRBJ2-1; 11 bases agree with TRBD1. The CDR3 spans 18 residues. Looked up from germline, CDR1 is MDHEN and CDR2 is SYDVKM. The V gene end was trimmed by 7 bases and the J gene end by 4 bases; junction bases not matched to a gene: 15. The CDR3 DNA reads TGTGCCAGCACCCCATTTTCCGGGACAGGGGGTCTATACAATGAGCAGTTCTTC. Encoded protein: CASTPFSGTGGLYNEQFF.

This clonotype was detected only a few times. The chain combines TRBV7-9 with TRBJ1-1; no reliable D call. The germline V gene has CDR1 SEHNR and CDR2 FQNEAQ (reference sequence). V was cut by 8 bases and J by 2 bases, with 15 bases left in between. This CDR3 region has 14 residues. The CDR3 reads CASAVRNFNTEAFF. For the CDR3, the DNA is TGTGCCAGCGCCGTTAGGAACTTCAACACTGAAGCTTTCTTT.

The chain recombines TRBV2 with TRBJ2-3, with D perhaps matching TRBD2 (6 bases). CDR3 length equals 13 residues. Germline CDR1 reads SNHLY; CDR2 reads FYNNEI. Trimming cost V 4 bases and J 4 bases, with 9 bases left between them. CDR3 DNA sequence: TGTGCCAGCAGTGCGGGGGAAGCAGATACGCAGTATTTT. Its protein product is CASSAGEADTQYF.

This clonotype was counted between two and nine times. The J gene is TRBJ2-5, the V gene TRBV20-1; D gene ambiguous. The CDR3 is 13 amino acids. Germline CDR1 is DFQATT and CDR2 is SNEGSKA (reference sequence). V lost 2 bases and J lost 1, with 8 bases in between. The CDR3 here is CSARSGLQETQYF. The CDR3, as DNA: TGCAGTGCTAGATCCGGGCTCCAAGAGACCCAGTACTTC.

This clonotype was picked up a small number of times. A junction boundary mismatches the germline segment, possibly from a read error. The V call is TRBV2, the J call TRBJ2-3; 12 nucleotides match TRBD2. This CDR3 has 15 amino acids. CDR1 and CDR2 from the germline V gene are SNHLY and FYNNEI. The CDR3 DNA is TGCGCCAGCTTGAGACTAGCGGGAGAGGCAGATACGCAGTATTTT. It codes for CASLRLAGEADTQYF.

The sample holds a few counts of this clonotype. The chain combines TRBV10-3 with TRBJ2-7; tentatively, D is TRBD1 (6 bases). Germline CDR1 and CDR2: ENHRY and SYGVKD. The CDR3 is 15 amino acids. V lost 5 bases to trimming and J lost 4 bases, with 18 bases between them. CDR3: CAISMGKGEFYEQYF. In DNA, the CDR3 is TGTGCCATCAGTATGGGGAAGGGGGAGTTTTACGAGCAGTACTTC.

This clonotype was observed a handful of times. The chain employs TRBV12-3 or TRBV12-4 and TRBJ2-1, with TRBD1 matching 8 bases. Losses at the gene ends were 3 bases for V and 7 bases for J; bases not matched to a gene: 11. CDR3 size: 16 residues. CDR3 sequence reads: CASSFGRRTGTNEQFF. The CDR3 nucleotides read TGTGCCAGCAGTTTTGGGAGGAGGACAGGGACAAATGAGCAGTTCTTC.

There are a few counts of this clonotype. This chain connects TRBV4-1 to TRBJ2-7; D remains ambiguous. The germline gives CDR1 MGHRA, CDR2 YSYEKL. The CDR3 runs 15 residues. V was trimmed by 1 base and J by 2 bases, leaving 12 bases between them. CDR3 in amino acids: CASSQAIGNTYEQYF. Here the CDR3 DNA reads TGCGCCAGCAGCCAAGCTATAGGTAACACCTACGAGCAGTACTTC.

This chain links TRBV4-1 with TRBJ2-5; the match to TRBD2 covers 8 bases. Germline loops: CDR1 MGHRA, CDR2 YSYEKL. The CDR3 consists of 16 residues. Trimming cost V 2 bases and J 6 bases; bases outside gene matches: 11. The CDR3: CASSQPGGPEEQTQYF. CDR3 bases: TGCGCCAGCAGCCAACCGGGAGGGCCTGAGGAACAGACCCAGTACTTC.

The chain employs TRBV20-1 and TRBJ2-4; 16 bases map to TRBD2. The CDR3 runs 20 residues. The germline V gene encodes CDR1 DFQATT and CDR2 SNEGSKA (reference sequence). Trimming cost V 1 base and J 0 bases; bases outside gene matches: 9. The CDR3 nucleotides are TGCAGTGCTAGAGCCGGCCCGGGACTAGCGGGGGGGCGAGCCAAAAACATTCAGTACTTC. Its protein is CSARAGPGLAGGRAKNIQYF.

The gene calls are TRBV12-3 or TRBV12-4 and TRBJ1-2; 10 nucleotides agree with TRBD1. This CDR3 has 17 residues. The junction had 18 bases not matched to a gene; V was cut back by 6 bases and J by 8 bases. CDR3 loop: CASRVLRRDRGAGGYTF. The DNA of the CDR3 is TGTGCCAGCAGAGTACTAAGGCGGGACAGGGGTGCGGGAGGCTACACCTTC.

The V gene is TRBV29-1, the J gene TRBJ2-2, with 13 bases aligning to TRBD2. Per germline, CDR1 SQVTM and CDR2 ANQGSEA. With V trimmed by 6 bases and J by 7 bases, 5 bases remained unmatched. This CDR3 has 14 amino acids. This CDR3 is CSVAGLAGVGELFF. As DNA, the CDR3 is TGCAGCGTCGCCGGACTAGCGGGAGTCGGGGAGCTGTTTTTT.

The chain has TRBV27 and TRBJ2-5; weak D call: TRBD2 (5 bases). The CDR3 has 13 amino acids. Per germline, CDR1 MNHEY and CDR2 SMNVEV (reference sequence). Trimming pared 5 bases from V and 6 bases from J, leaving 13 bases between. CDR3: CASSTGSEKTQYF. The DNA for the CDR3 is TGTGCCAGCAGTACGGGGTCGGAAAAGACCCAGTACTTC.

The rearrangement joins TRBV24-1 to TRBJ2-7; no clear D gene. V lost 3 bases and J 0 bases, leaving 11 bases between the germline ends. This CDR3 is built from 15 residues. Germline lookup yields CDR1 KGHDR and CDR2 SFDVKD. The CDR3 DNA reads TGTGCCACCAGTGATGCGGACGCAAGCTCCTACGAGCAGTACTTC. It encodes CATSDADASSYEQYF.

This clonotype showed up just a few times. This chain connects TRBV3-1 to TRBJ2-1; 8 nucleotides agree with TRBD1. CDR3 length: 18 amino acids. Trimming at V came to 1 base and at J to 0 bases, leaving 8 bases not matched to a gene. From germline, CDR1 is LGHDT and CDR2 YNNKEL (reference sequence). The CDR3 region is CASSQVAGGLNSYNEQFF. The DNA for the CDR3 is TGTGCCAGCAGCCAAGTGGCAGGGGGCCTTAACTCCTACAATGAGCAGTTCTTC.